A single sample is the source of the 22 T cell receptor beta chains below, sequenced in a study of CD8 T cells in ankylosing spondylitis. MiXCR, run by TCRdb on the 5' RACE reads, gives a single entry per CDR3 protein. The sample contains a few hundred thousand distinct CDR3 sequences, 20% to 25% of which appear only once. Sequences were obtained from blood, either unsorted or a sorted T cell fraction (not recorded which). Every receptor here comes from a male donor with ankylosing spondylitis or in good health (not recorded which).

The genes are TRBV9 and TRBJ2-3; 7 bases agree with TRBD2. After removal of 0 bases from V and 5 bases from J, the junction contained 6 bases not matched to a gene. Germline V gene data show CDR1 as SGDLS and CDR2 as YYNGEE. This CDR3 region has 15 residues. The CDR3 bases are TGTGCCAGCAGCGTAGGCGGACTAGGCGGAGATACGCAGTATTTT. Translation gives CASSVGGLGGDTQYF.

The rearrangement joins TRBV29-1 to TRBJ1-2; TRBD1 might be the D (5 bases). The CDR3 has 13 amino acids. Trimming shortened V by 0 bases and J by 5 bases, and 10 bases separated the two germline ends. In germline, CDR1 is SQVTM, CDR2 ANQGSEA. In nucleotides, the CDR3 is TGCAGCGTTGAAGACCGGACAACGTATGGCTACACCTTC. Its translation is CSVEDRTTYGYTF.

The chain employs TRBV6-7 and TRBJ2-1; TRBD1 matches 7 bases. TRBV6-7 counts as an open reading frame of uncertain function. The J segment lost 5 bases and the V segment lost 8 bases, leaving 12 bases of the junction unmatched. This CDR3 is 15 amino acids long. The CDR3 spells CASVKPGQRNNEQFF. The CDR3 DNA reads as TGTGCCAGCGTTAAACCGGGACAGAGAAACAATGAGCAGTTCTTC.

V and J are TRBV20-1 and TRBJ1-1; D is unresolved. This CDR3 comprises 13 residues. The germline V gene has CDR1 DFQATT and CDR2 SNEGSKA (reference sequence). Between the trimmed V and J ends, which lost 6 bases and 4 bases, there was a span of 15 bases. In nucleotides, the CDR3 is TGCAGTGCGACCGAGACATGGGGCACTGAAGCTTTCTTT. Translating gives CSATETWGTEAFF.

The chain uses TRBV7-3 and TRBJ1-1; D is uncertain. V lost 4 bases and J 4 bases, leaving 13 bases between the germline ends. The V gene's germline CDR1 is SGHTA and CDR2 FQGTGA. The CDR3 loop spans 14 amino acids. CDR3 nucleotides: TGTGCCAGCAGCTCGGAGAAGGATGGCACTGAAGCTTTCTTT. Its protein product is CASSSEKDGTEAFF.

This clonotype appeared a few times. This chain joins TRBV20-1 and TRBJ2-7; TRBD1 might be the D (6 bases). Per germline, CDR1 DFQATT and CDR2 SNEGSKA (reference sequence). The CDR3 runs 14 residues. V dropped 6 bases and J dropped 3 bases, with 18 bases sitting between them. The CDR3, as DNA: TGCAGTGCCCCCGGGACACCCCTTTACTACGAGCAGTACTTC. As protein: CSAPGTPLYYEQYF.

This clonotype occurred many times. The chain links TRBV5-1 to TRBJ2-5, with TRBD2 identical over 7 bases. The CDR3 length is 15 residues. Germline V gives CDR1 SGHRS, CDR2 YFSETQ. V lost 0 bases to trimming and J lost 2 bases; unmatched junction nucleotides: 4. The CDR3: CASSLEGGEQETQYF. Here the CDR3 DNA reads TGCGCCAGCAGCTTGGAGGGAGGGGAGCAAGAGACCCAGTACTTC.

J is TRBJ2-2 and V is TRBV4-2, with TRBD2 matching 8 bases. The ends lost 1 base at V and 3 bases at J; junction bases unmatched: 4. Germline V gives CDR1 LGHNA, CDR2 YNFKEQ. CDR3 length equals 16 residues. CDR3 protein: CASSQGRGGYTGELFF. The CDR3 DNA reads TGTGCCAGCAGCCAAGGTCGGGGGGGCTACACCGGGGAGCTGTTTTTT.

The CDR3: CASSVGHSYEQYF. CDR3 DNA sequence: TGTGCCAGCAGCGTAGGACACTCCTACGAGCAGTACTTC. The V gene is TRBV9, the J gene TRBJ2-7; D gene uncertain. Germline values: CDR1 SGDLS, CDR2 YYNGEE. The CDR3 has 13 amino acids. Deletions cut 0 bases from V and 0 bases from J, with 4 bases between.

This chain uses TRBV12-3 or TRBV12-4 with TRBJ2-2; D could derive from TRBD1 or TRBD2 (5 bases each). CDR3 length equals 13 residues. V was clipped by 8 bases and J by 2 bases, with 9 bases between them. CDR3 coding DNA: TGTGCCAGCGGGGGACCAAACACCGGGGAGCTGTTTTTT. Amino acids: CASGGPNTGELFF.

There are a few counts of this clonotype. The chain couples TRBV7-2 to TRBJ2-1; possible D gene TRBD1, 5 bases. The CDR3 contains 14 residues. V shed 1 base and J shed 6 bases, with 10 bases lying between them. From germline, CDR1 is SGHTA and CDR2 FQGNSA. The CDR3 nucleotides are TGTGCCAGCAGCTTAGGGGTAGGGGTCAATGAGCAGTTCTTC. It is translated as CASSLGVGVNEQFF. The variable domain in full, completed from reference TRBV7-2 and TRBJ2-1, reads GAGVSQSPSNKVTEKGKDVELRCDPISGHTALYWYRQSLGQGLEFLIYFQGNSAPDKSGLPSDRFSAERTGGSVSTLTIQRTQQEDSAVYLCASSLGVGVNEQFFGPGTRLTVL.

This clonotype has more than one count but fewer than ten. The chain joins TRBV9 to TRBJ2-7, with TRBD1 identical over 9 bases. The CDR3 is 15 residues long. Germline CDR1 is SGDLS and CDR2 is YYNGEE. The ends lost 2 bases at V and 5 bases at J; junction bases unmatched: 8. CDR3 loop: CASSVLGTGRHEQYF. The CDR3 DNA is TGTGCCAGCAGCGTTTTGGGGACAGGGAGGCACGAGCAGTACTTC.

This chain uses TRBV7-8 with TRBJ2-1; TRBD2 agrees at 11 bases. J lost 16 bases, V lost 5 bases, and 10 bases had no gene match. This CDR3 has 13 amino acids. Germline V lookup: CDR1 SGHVS, CDR2 FQNEAQ. The CDR3 DNA is TGTGCCAGCAGCGCATCTAGCGGGGGGCTCTATTTCTTC. Protein product: CASSASSGGLYFF.

This clonotype showed up many times. The CDR3 protein is CAISDGGGATGELFF. The CDR3 nucleotides read TGTGCCATCAGTGATGGGGGGGGGGCGACCGGGGAGCTGTTTTTT. The gene calls are TRBV10-3 and TRBJ2-2; TRBD2 is a possible D gene (7 bases). The CDR3 sequence is 15 residues long. Germline values: CDR1 ENHRY, CDR2 SYGVKD. Trimming removed 3 bases from V and 5 bases from J, with 13 bases in between.

This clonotype was seen a few times. The chain recombines TRBV6-1 with TRBJ2-1, with TRBD1 identical over 9 bases. The ends lost 3 bases at V and 0 bases at J; junction bases unmatched: 0. This CDR3 comprises 15 residues. Germline V lookup: CDR1 MNHNS, CDR2 SASEGT. The CDR3 bases are TGTGCCAGCAGTGAGGACAGGGGCTCCTACAATGAGCAGTTCTTC. As protein: CASSEDRGSYNEQFF.

This clonotype occurred a few times. This sequence joins TRBV20-1 and TRBJ1-2, with a weak D call TRBD1 (6 bases). Trimming took 0 bases from V and 2 from J, leaving 10 bases between them. Looked up from germline, CDR1 is DFQATT and CDR2 is SNEGSKA (reference sequence). The CDR3 is made up of 14 amino acids. CDR3 DNA sequence: TGCAGTGCTAGAGATTTACAGGGCAACTATGGCTACACCTTC. Translated, it gives CSARDLQGNYGYTF.

The rearrangement joins TRBV6-5 to TRBJ2-1; D is uncertain. This CDR3 comprises 13 residues. Per the germline V gene, CDR1 is MNHEY and CDR2 is SVGAGI. The germline V and J ends were trimmed by 4 bases and 4 bases, with 8 bases remaining between them. The CDR3 coding sequence is TGTGCCAGCAGTTCTATGGCGTACAATGAGCAGTTCTTC. Encoded protein: CASSSMAYNEQFF.

The chain links TRBV3-1 to TRBJ2-1; D not resolved. Deletions cut 1 base from V and 11 bases from J, with 9 bases between. The CDR3 consists of 12 residues. CDR1 is LGHDT and CDR2 is YNNKEL in the germline V gene (reference sequence). The CDR3 coding sequence is TGTGCCAGCAGCCAAGGGGTTGGAAAGCAGTTCTTC. Protein product: CASSQGVGKQFF.

The chain employs TRBV27 and TRBJ1-4; D ambiguous. The CDR3 totals 16 residues. Germline V CDR1 and CDR2: MNHEY, SMNVEV (reference sequence). The V gene lost 0 bases and the J gene lost 6 bases, with 14 bases spanning the gap. The CDR3 loop reads CASSLSSAGVHEKLFF. The CDR3 DNA is TGTGCCAGCAGTTTATCGTCCGCCGGGGTACATGAAAAACTGTTTTTT.

The chain couples TRBV21-1 to TRBJ2-3. TRBV21-1 is deemed a pseudogene. The CDR3 is 13 residues long. CDR3 protein: CASSNRCTDTQYF. The CDR3 region has the DNA TGTGCCAGCAGCAACCGGTGCACAGATACGCAGTATTTT.

The chain joins TRBV5-1 to TRBJ2-1, with a possible D match to TRBD1 (5 bases). Trimming removed 7 bases from V and 5 bases from J, with 19 bases in between. The CDR3 runs to 15 residues. Germline V gene sequence: CDR1 SGHRS, CDR2 YFSETQ. CDR3 amino acids: CASGKSQGMDNEQFF. The DNA for the CDR3 is TGCGCCAGCGGAAAGAGTCAGGGTATGGACAATGAGCAGTTCTTC.

The rearrangement joins TRBV21-1 to TRBJ2-7; the table's D call, TRBD1, was not checked against the DNA. TRBV21-1 counts as a pseudogene. The CDR3 runs to 15 residues. Written as DNA, the CDR3 is TGTGCCAGCAGCGGCCCCGGGGGGCTCTCCTACGAGCAGTACTTC. Amino acid sequence: CASSGPGGLSYEQYF.